Below are 13 T cell receptor beta chains sequenced from a single sample in a study of blood T cell repertoires in COVID-19. Sequenced by immunoSEQ multiplex PCR; TCRdb stores in-frame clones only, minus some. The table lists roughly 230,000 clones, roughly nine tenths of them singletons, with roughly 4.5% in the top ten. Source material: peripheral blood. Source of these receptors: a woman in her forties who had recovered from COVID-19.

In its sample, this clone was seen once. V gene TRBV6-4 combines with J gene TRBJ2-7; TRBD2 agrees at 8 bases. J lost 3 bases, V lost 7 bases, and 5 bases had no gene match. This CDR3 has 13 amino acids. The germline V gene has CDR1 MRHNA and CDR2 SNTAGT. As DNA, the CDR3 is TGTGCCAGCACAGTTAGCGGGATCTACGAGCAGTACGTC. Translation gives CASTVSGIYEQYV.

The V call is TRBV3-1 (or the pseudogene TRBV3-2), the J call TRBJ2-2; 7 nucleotides align to TRBD2. In germline, CDR1 is LGHDT, CDR2 YNNKEL (reference sequence). The CDR3 covers 17 residues. V dropped 1 base and J dropped 4; count of bases not matched to a gene: 9. The CDR3 DNA follows: TGTGCCAGCAGCCAAGGGGCTAGCGGCCTTATCACCGGGGAGCTGTTTTTT. Encoded protein: CASSQGASGLITGELFF.

In this sample, this clone turned up a few times. This chain uses TRBV7-8 with TRBJ2-7, with a tentative D call TRBD2 (5 bases). The CDR3 sequence is 14 residues long. V lost 1 base and J lost 6, with 13 bases in between. CDR1 and CDR2 from the germline V gene are SGHVS and FQNEAQ. The CDR3 is CASSLGRGPREQYV. CDR3 nucleotide sequence: TGTGCCAGCAGCTTAGGTCGGGGTCCCCGCGAGCAGTACGTC.

V usage is TRBV7-2 and J usage is TRBJ1-1, with unresolved D. The CDR3 is made up of 13 amino acids. The germline gives CDR1 SGHTA, CDR2 FQGNSA. Trimming took 5 bases from V and 5 from J, leaving 12 bases between them. The CDR3 loop reads CASSVTWMTEAFF. For the CDR3, the DNA is TGTGCCAGCAGCGTGACTTGGATGACTGAAGCTTTCTTT.

The CDR3 sequence is CASSFGTGGGNEQYF. CDR3 nucleotides: TGTGCCAGCAGCTTTGGTACAGGGGGCGGGAACGAGCAGTACTTC. This chain links TRBV5-6 with TRBJ2-7; 9 nucleotides line up with TRBD1. The ends lost 2 bases at V and 5 bases at J; junction bases unmatched: 8. Germline CDR1 and CDR2: SGHDT and YYEEEE. This CDR3 comprises 15 residues.

The chain combines TRBV6-6 with TRBJ2-2; D unresolved. The germline V and J ends were trimmed by 7 bases and 6 bases, with 9 bases remaining between them. This CDR3 region has 12 residues. Germline V gene sequence: CDR1 MNHNY, CDR2 SVGAGI (reference sequence). CDR3 bases: TGTGCCAGCATTTCCACTCCCGGGGAGCTGTTTTTT. Translating gives CASISTPGELFF.

This sequence joins TRBV7-2 and TRBJ2-2, with 12 bases aligning to TRBD2. Germline CDR1 is SGHTA and CDR2 is FQGNSA. J was trimmed by 7 bases and V by 5 bases; bases with no gene match: 5. The CDR3 length is 15 residues. For the CDR3, the DNA is TGTGCCAGCAGCGGTCTAGCGGGAGGGGGCGGGGAGCTGTTTTTT. This translates into CASSGLAGGGGELFF.

This rearrangement joins TRBV19 to TRBJ2-2; a possible D gene is TRBD1 (5 bases). Germline CDR1 reads LNHDA; CDR2 reads SQIVND (reference sequence). The ends were cut back, 4 bases at V and 6 bases at J, with 15 bases in the middle. The CDR3 loop spans 15 amino acids. For the CDR3, the DNA is TGTGCCAGTAGTACAGGGTATGATTTTCCCGGGGAGCTGTTTTTT. As protein: CASSTGYDFPGELFF. Drawing the rest from reference TRBV19 and TRBJ2-2, the complete variable domain is DGGITQSPKYLFRKEGQNVTLSCEQNLNHDAMYWYRQDPGQGLRLIYYSQIVNDFQKGDIAEGYSVSREKKESFPLTVTSAQKNPTAFYLCASSTGYDFPGELFFGEGSRLTVL.

In the case of this clone: Additional DNA sequences in this sample encode the identical CDR3. Here the CDR3 DNA reads TGCGCCAGCAGCCCCGGACAGGGGGGTGAAAAACTGTTTTTT. The encoded protein is CASSPGQGGEKLFF. This chain links TRBV5-1 with TRBJ1-4; 10 bases are shared with TRBD1. V dropped 4 bases and J dropped 7; count of bases not matched to a gene: 4. The length of the CDR3 is 14 residues. Germline CDR1 reads SGHRS; CDR2 reads YFSETQ.

This chain connects TRBV18 to TRBJ1-1; D gene uncertain. V was shortened by 4 bases and J by 1 base, with 16 bases between the two germline ends. The germline gives CDR1 KGHSH, CDR2 LQKENI. This CDR3 has 16 residues. CDR3 DNA: TGTGCCAGCTCACAAGGGAGGTCTTCTAGGAACACTGAAGCTTTCTTT. Residues: CASSQGRSSRNTEAFF.

The chain joins TRBV7-6 to TRBJ1-1, with a weak D call TRBD1 (6 bases). Trimming left V 7 bases short and J 1 base short, with 16 bases between. CDR3 length: 15 amino acids. Germline V CDR1 and CDR2: SGHVS, FNYEAQ. This CDR3 reads CASKLRWGPNTEAFF. The CDR3 nucleotides read TGTGCCAGCAAGCTTAGATGGGGGCCGAACACTGAAGCTTTCTTT.

The chain combines TRBV19 with TRBJ1-1; D ambiguous. Trimming pared 3 bases from V and 1 base from J, leaving 12 bases between. CDR1 and CDR2 (germline): LNHDA, SQIVND (reference sequence). This CDR3 has 15 amino acids. The CDR3 protein is CASSIFFGENTEAFF. The CDR3 DNA sequence: TGTGCCAGTAGTATTTTTTTCGGGGAGAACACTGAAGCTTTCTTT. Full variable domain (outside the CDR3, taken from reference TRBV19 and TRBJ1-1): DGGITQSPKYLFRKEGQNVTLSCEQNLNHDAMYWYRQDPGQGLRLIYYSQIVNDFQKGDIAEGYSVSREKKESFPLTVTSAQKNPTAFYLCASSIFFGENTEAFFGQGTRLTVV.

The rearrangement links TRBV7-2 to TRBJ1-5, with 9 bases identical to TRBD1. The CDR3 is 15 amino acids. Germline V CDR1 and CDR2: SGHTA, FQGNSA. The J segment lost 7 bases and the V segment lost 4 bases, leaving 8 bases of the junction unmatched. DNA for the CDR3: TGTGCCAGCAGCTACTCCGGGACAGGGCCCCAGCCCCAGCATTTT. Protein product: CASSYSGTGPQPQHF.